One and the same sample provided the 10 T cell receptor beta chains below, sequenced in a study of Ad26.COV2.S vaccination and SARS-CoV-2 variants. Clones were read by immunoSEQ multiplex PCR, and TCRdb kept only the in-frame ones, dropping some. The profile covers about 98,000 clones, with about 78% appearing a single time and roughly 17% taken by the ten largest. Sequencing was performed on peripheral blood, taken after recovery from COVID-19. All receptors derive from a human donor who had recovered from COVID-19.

The J gene is TRBJ1-2, the V gene TRBV5-6; D is unclear. V shed 0 bases and J shed 8 bases, with 20 bases lying between them. Per the germline V gene, CDR1 is SGHDT and CDR2 is YYEEEE. This CDR3 contains 16 residues. The DNA of the CDR3 is TGTGCCAGCAGCTTGGGCGGTTCGGAGGGTAGAAGGGGCTACACCTTC. Amino acid sequence: CASSLGGSEGRRGYTF.

This chain joins TRBV15 and TRBJ1-1, with a tentative D call TRBD1 (5 bases). Trimming removed 0 bases at V and 1 base at J, with 6 bases between. Per the germline V gene, CDR1 is LNHNV and CDR2 is YYDKDF (reference sequence). The CDR3 has 14 amino acids. The CDR3 spells CATSRDRENTEAFF. CDR3 in DNA: TGTGCCACCAGCAGAGACAGGGAGAACACTGAAGCTTTCTTT.

The rearrangement uses TRBV30 and TRBJ1-2; unclear D gene. This CDR3 comprises 13 residues. Germline V lookup: CDR1 GTSNPN, CDR2 SVGIG (reference sequence). Trimming took off 1 base at V and 8 bases at J, with 14 bases between the two ends. The CDR3 region is CAWSDGGPDGYTF. In DNA, the CDR3 is TGTGCCTGGAGTGACGGTGGGCCGGACGGCTACACCTTC.

The chain is built from TRBV5-1 and TRBJ1-6; 7 bases fit TRBD1. Germline lookup yields CDR1 SGHRS and CDR2 YFSETQ. The CDR3 runs 15 residues. Losses at the gene ends were 4 bases for V and 8 bases for J; bases not matched to a gene: 9. CDR3 DNA sequence: TGCGCCAGCAGCCCCCGACAGGGTGGAGATTCACCCCTCCACTTT. Its translation: CASSPRQGGDSPLHF.

This chain links TRBV19 with TRBJ2-1; D gene unclear. V lost 5 bases to trimming and J lost 7 bases, with 6 bases between them. The CDR3 consists of 11 residues. CDR1 LNHDA and CDR2 SQIVND come from the germline V gene (reference sequence). The CDR3 DNA reads TGTGCCAGTAGTGTCATAAATGAGCAGTTCTTC. The encoded protein is CASSVINEQFF.

This sequence joins TRBV6-5 and TRBJ2-7, with TRBD1 as a possible D gene (5 bases). Trimming took off 4 bases at V and 5 bases at J, with 15 bases between the two ends. The germline CDR1 and CDR2 sequences are MNHEY and SVGAGI. The CDR3 consists of 14 residues. CDR3 sequence: CASSSIQGRHEQYF. In nucleotides, the CDR3 is TGTGCCAGCAGTTCAATCCAGGGTAGGCACGAGCAGTACTTC.

The CDR3 protein is CASSLARLATDTQYF. CDR3 DNA sequence: TGTGCCAGCAGCTTAGCGCGACTAGCCACAGATACGCAGTATTTT. The gene calls are TRBV11-2 and TRBJ2-3; 7 bases match TRBD2. Trimming took 1 base from V and 2 from J; bases not matched to a gene: 3. This CDR3 is built from 15 residues. The germline CDR1 and CDR2 sequences are SGHAT and FQNNGV.

The genes are TRBV27 and TRBJ1-5, with no clear D. CDR1 MNHEY and CDR2 SMNVEV come from the germline V gene (reference sequence). The CDR3 is 17 amino acids. V dropped 4 bases and J dropped 0 bases, with 16 bases sitting between them. This CDR3 reads CASSSYSGPYSNQPQHF. The DNA of the CDR3 is TGTGCCAGCAGTTCCTACTCTGGACCGTATAGCAATCAGCCCCAGCATTTT.

This chain uses TRBV19 with TRBJ1-5; D is unresolved. Per germline, CDR1 LNHDA and CDR2 SQIVND (reference sequence). Between the trimmed V and J ends, which lost 3 bases and 0 bases, there was a span of 12 bases. CDR3 size: 16 residues. CDR3 region: CASSMFWGGSNQPQHF. The CDR3 nucleotides read TGTGCCAGTAGTATGTTCTGGGGTGGTAGCAATCAGCCCCAGCATTTT.

This clone has only a few counts. The chain combines TRBV2 with TRBJ1-6, with 9 bases that match TRBD1. Losses at the gene ends were 8 bases for V and 9 bases for J; bases not matched to a gene: 8. Germline V gives CDR1 SNHLY, CDR2 FYNNEI. CDR3 length equals 14 residues. CDR3 bases: TGTGCCAGCGGACGACAGGGGGTCTTTTCACCCCTCCACTTT. Its translation is CASGRQGVFSPLHF.